Included here is one T cell receptor (beta chain) sequence, with context. The data were produced by immunoSEQ multiplex PCR, yet TCRdb's version contains in-frame clones alone and is incomplete. The sample has around 270,000 clones; about 86% are singletons. Between the trimmed V and J ends, which lost 1 base and 6 bases, there was a span of 18 bases. The CDR3 loop spans 16 amino acids. The data are from a study of blood T cell repertoires in COVID-19. About the study: PBMCs, B-cell-depleted T cells, or T cells provided the cDNA or gDNA that made up the material.

The source material was peripheral blood. This chain connects TRBV5-7 to TRBJ2-3; possibly TRBD1 for D (6 bases). TRBV5-7 is classed as an ORF, of uncertain function. The TCR sequence derives from a young man with active or convalescent COVID-19. For the CDR3, the DNA is TGTGCCAGCAGCTTGTGCCAGGGGCTTAATATTGATACGCAGTATTTT. Its translation: CASSLCQGLNIDTQYF.